The entry below gives a single T cell receptor (beta chain) sequence along with its context. These data originate in a study of blood T cell repertoires in COVID-19. About the research overall: Recovered Cohort 3 donors showed two negative PCRs, clearance, or symptom resolution.

Profiled with immunoSEQ multiplex PCR; TCRdb holds only in-frame clones, not every one. The sample includes 200,000 to 250,000 clones, about 86% of them seen just once. Sequenced input: PBMCs or T cells enriched from blood (not recorded which). The origin of this receptor is a woman aged 45-59 years in a cohort exposed to, infected with or recovered from COVID-19 (not recorded which).

The CDR3 protein is CASSQGTGNGYTF. In DNA, the CDR3 is TGCGCCAGCAGCCAAGGGACAGGGAATGGCTACACCTTC. The chain recombines TRBV4-3 with TRBJ1-2; 8 nucleotides align to TRBD1. The germline CDR1 and CDR2 sequences are LGHNA and YSLEER. The CDR3 is 13 amino acids. V lost 1 base to trimming and J lost 6 bases; unmatched junction nucleotides: 1.